In this sample, the clone carrying this T cell receptor (beta chain) turned up a few times. Its target is not known. These data are taken from a study of PD-1 blockade in classical Hodgkin lymphoma. With no exception, relapse followed autologous stem cell transplantation in all patients, and brentuximab vedotin exposure varied. The trim removed 5 bases at V and 0 bases at J, leaving 7 bases unmatched. Germline V gene data show CDR1 as SEHNR and CDR2 as FQNEAQ (reference sequence). This CDR3 contains 15 residues. Produced via immunoSEQ multiplex PCR; TCRdb's table is partial and in-frame only. The sample has some 14,000 clones, 80% seen once. General study findings and limits: Complete responders matched newly diagnosed patients in baseline diversity. Compared with baseline, CD4+ but not CD8+ TCR diversity had risen significantly by C4D1.

The chain carries TRBV7-9 and TRBJ2-7, with 7 positions matching TRBD1. This receptor was identified in a human donor with classical Hodgkin lymphoma. This material consisted of peripheral blood mononuclear cells (PBMCs), taken at baseline. The CDR3 DNA reads TGTGCCAGCAGCAATGCCGGGACAGACTCCTACGAGCAGTACTTC. Encoded protein: CASSNAGTDSYEQYF.